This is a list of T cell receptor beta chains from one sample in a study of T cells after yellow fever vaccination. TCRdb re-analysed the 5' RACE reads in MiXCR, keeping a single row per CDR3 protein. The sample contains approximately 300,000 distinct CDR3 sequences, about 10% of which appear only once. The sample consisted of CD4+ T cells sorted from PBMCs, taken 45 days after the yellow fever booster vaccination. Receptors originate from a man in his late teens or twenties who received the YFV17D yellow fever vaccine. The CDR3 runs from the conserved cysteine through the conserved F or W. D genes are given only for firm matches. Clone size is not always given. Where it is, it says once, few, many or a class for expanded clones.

CDR3 protein: CASSQGLNRGQWGKLFF
CDR3 DNA: TGCGCCAGCAGCCAAGGGCTAAACAGGGGGCAATGGGGAAAACTGTTTTTT
V gene: TRBV4-3
clone size: few
J gene: TRBJ1-4
D gene: TRBD1

CDR3 protein: CASSFFGQANQPQHF
CDR3 DNA: TGTGCCAGCAGTTTCTTCGGACAGGCCAATCAGCCCCAGCATTTT
V gene: TRBV12-3/TRBV12-4
clone size: -
J gene: TRBJ1-5
D gene: TRBD1

CDR3 protein: CASSFDGSSGNTIYF
CDR3 DNA: TGCGCCAGCAGCTTTGACGGCTCCTCTGGAAACACCATATATTTT
V gene: TRBV5-1
clone size: -
J gene: TRBJ1-3
D gene: -

CDR3 protein: CSARSHLGGRDGYTF
CDR3 DNA: TGCAGTGCTAGATCCCACCTCGGGGGGAGGGATGGCTACACCTTC
V gene: TRBV20-1
clone size: many
J gene: TRBJ1-2
D gene: -

CDR3 protein: CASSQDVPRGEGRRDTQYF
CDR3 DNA: TGCGCCAGCAGCCAAGATGTCCCCCGCGGGGAAGGGCGGAGAGATACGCAGTATTTT
V gene: TRBV4-3
clone size: -
J gene: TRBJ2-3
D gene: -

CDR3 protein: CASRREAGYGYTF
CDR3 DNA: TGTGCCAGCAGGAGAGAGGCAGGGTATGGCTACACCTTC
V gene: TRBV6-6
clone size: -
J gene: TRBJ1-2
D gene: -

CDR3 protein: CASSYLKVSGANVLTF
CDR3 DNA: TGTGCCAGCAGTTACTTGAAAGTCTCTGGGGCCAACGTCCTGACTTTC
V gene: TRBV6-5
clone size: few
J gene: TRBJ2-6
D gene: -

CDR3 protein: CASSEGQGGQPQHF
CDR3 DNA: TGTGCCAGCAGTGAAGGGCAGGGTGGACAGCCCCAGCATTTT
V gene: TRBV2
clone size: few
J gene: TRBJ1-5
D gene: -

CDR3 protein: CSARDTQGAGGYTF
CDR3 DNA: TGCAGTGCTAGAGATACACAGGGGGCCGGGGGCTACACCTTC
V gene: TRBV20-1
clone size: -
J gene: TRBJ1-2
D gene: TRBD1

CDR3 protein: CASSAPDVGGTFYEQYF
CDR3 DNA: TGTGCCAGCAGCGCACCCGACGTCGGGGGTACTTTCTACGAGCAGTACTTC
V gene: TRBV7-9
clone size: -
J gene: TRBJ2-7
D gene: -

CDR3 protein: CASSPRGGWTQYF
CDR3 DNA: TGTGCCAGCAGCCCAAGGGGGGGATGGACCCAGTACTTC
V gene: TRBV2
clone size: -
J gene: TRBJ2-5
D gene: -

CDR3 protein: CASSQRSSPYNEQFF
CDR3 DNA: TGTGCCAGCAGCCAGAGGAGCAGTCCCTACAATGAGCAGTTCTTC
V gene: TRBV13
clone size: -
J gene: TRBJ2-1
D gene: -

CDR3 protein: CASSLQISGNTIYF
CDR3 DNA: TGTGCCAGCAGCCTACAGATCTCTGGAAACACCATATATTTT
V gene: TRBV7-8
clone size: few
J gene: TRBJ1-3
D gene: -

CDR3 protein: CASSRTTLGFQGGQFF
CDR3 DNA: TGTGCCAGCAGCCGTACAACCTTGGGCTTTCAGGGAGGGCAGTTCTTC
V gene: TRBV7-2
clone size: -
J gene: TRBJ2-1
D gene: -

CDR3 protein: CATGESGTDTQYF
CDR3 DNA: TGCGCGACTGGGGAGTCCGGCACAGATACGCAGTATTTT
V gene: TRBV10-1
clone size: -
J gene: TRBJ2-3
D gene: -

CDR3 protein: CASRPGQVPGELFF
CDR3 DNA: TGTGCCAGCAGACCCGGACAGGTCCCCGGGGAGCTGTTTTTT
V gene: TRBV12-3/TRBV12-4
clone size: -
J gene: TRBJ2-2
D gene: TRBD1

CDR3 protein: CAGSWDQETQYF
CDR3 DNA: TGTGCCGGCAGCTGGGACCAAGAGACCCAGTACTTC
V gene: TRBV6-1
clone size: -
J gene: TRBJ2-5
D gene: -